The source of this T cell receptor beta chain is a study of T cell responses to AZD1222 COVID-19 vaccine. Repertoires were generated with immunoSEQ multiplex PCR, while TCRdb's copy carries only in-frame clones and drops some. The table lists 150,000 or so clones, 89% of them singletons. V was cut by 8 bases and J by 10 bases, with 15 bases left in between. This CDR3 region has 13 residues. CDR1 is MDHEN, CDR2 SYDVKM, per germline. The clonotype originates from an adult in good health. The chain combines TRBV28 with TRBJ1-6; no firm D call. Sequences were derived from peripheral blood, sampled on day 0 of AZD1222 vaccination. The CDR3 nucleotides read TGTGCCAGCTTGCGGGGAGCGGGGTCACCCCTCCACTTT. Translating it yields CASLRGAGSPLHF. The full variable domain, completed using reference TRBV28 and TRBJ1-6, is DVKVTQSSRYLVKRTGEKVFLECVQDMDHENMFWYRQDPGLGLRLIYFSYDVKMKEKGDIPEGYSVSREKKERFSLILESASTNQTSMYLCASLRGAGSPLHFGNGTRLTVT.